Listed below are T cell receptor beta chains from one sample, sequenced in a study of cytomegalovirus exposure and HLA in healthy donors. Here immunoSEQ multiplex PCR was the method, and the copy in TCRdb shows in-frame clones only, minus some. Among roughly 95,000 clones listed, about 85% were seen once. The sequenced sample consisted of PBMCs. These receptors originate from a man between 18 and 29 years old in good health and CMV-seropositive. CDR3s include the opening cysteine and the closing phenylalanine or tryptophan. The D gene is left open where the match is weak. Expanded clones are given a class, and other clones once, few, many or no size at all.

- TRBD1 TRBJ2-5 TRBV7-9 TGTGCCAGCAGCTTAATAGGGACAGGGAGACGGGAGACCCAGTACTTC CASSLIGTGRRETQYF
few - TRBJ2-3 TRBV7-9 TGTGCCAGCAGCTCTTACACAGATACGCAGTATTTT CASSSYTDTQYF
- TRBD2 TRBJ2-1 TRBV5-5 TGTGCCAGCAGCTCGACTAGCGGGAGGGGTTACAATGAGCAGTTCTTC CASSSTSGRGYNEQFF
- TRBD1 TRBJ2-7 TRBV15 TGTGCCACCAGCAGAGCGGGGACAGACTACGAGCAGTACTTC CATSRAGTDYEQYF
- TRBD2 TRBJ2-1 TRBV6-6 TGTGCCAGCAGGGGTCTAGCGGGGCGTTTGGAGCAGTTCTTC CASRGLAGRLEQFF
- - TRBJ2-1 TRBV27 TGTGCCAGCAGTTTAAGTGCGGTTAATGAGCAGTTCTTC CASSLSAVNEQFF
- - TRBJ2-7 TRBV5-1 TGCGCCAGCAGCTTTAACGGCGGCTACGAGCAGTACTTC CASSFNGGYEQYF
- - TRBJ1-5 TRBV2 TGTGCCAGCAGGCCCGGACAGAGCAATCAGCCCCAGCATTTT CASRPGQSNQPQHF
few - TRBJ2-1 TRBV6-1 TGTGCCAGCAGCCAGACTAGGGACCATGAGCAGTTCTTC CASSQTRDHEQFF
- TRBD2 TRBJ2-5 TRBV9 TGTGCCAGCAGCGTAGGGACCGGACTAGCGGGAGAGACCCAGTACTTC CASSVGTGLAGETQYF
once - TRBJ1-2 TRBV2 TGTGCCAGCGAGATGGAAGGGGCACGTGGCTACACCTTC CASEMEGARGYTF
- - TRBJ1-5 TRBV28 TGTGCCAGCAGTCCCCGAAGCGGGGTTAGCAATCAGCCCCAGCATTTT CASSPRSGVSNQPQHF
few TRBD1 TRBJ2-7 TRBV27 TGTGCCAGCAGCCGGACAGGGGACGAGCAGTACTTC CASSRTGDEQYF
- TRBD2 TRBJ2-6 TRBV6-6 TGTGCCAGCAGTTACCGGGGGGGGGTTGGGGCCAACGTCCTGACTTTC CASSYRGGVGANVLTF
few - TRBJ1-1 TRBV18 TGTGCCAGCTCACCAGCAGGGCCAGGGAACACTGAAGCTTTCTTT CASSPAGPGNTEAFF
- - TRBJ2-4 TRBV25-1 TGTGCCAGCAGTCAGGGCTACATTCAGTACTTC CASSQGYIQYF
- - TRBJ1-5 TRBV27 TGTGCCGCAGGGCCCTCCAATCAGCCCCAGCATTTT CAAGPSNQPQHF
few - TRBJ1-2 TRBV5-1 TGCGCCAGCAGCCTAACAGGGTACTATGGCTACACCTTC CASSLTGYYGYTF
- TRBD2 TRBJ2-5 TRBV19 TGTGCCAGTAGTATAGGAACAGCGGGAGGGCTAGAGACCCAGTACTTC CASSIGTAGGLETQYF
- TRBD2 TRBJ2-1 TRBV7-3 TGTGCCAGCAGCTTAACGGGGGGGAACAACTACAATGAGCAGTTCTTC CASSLTGGNNYNEQFF
- TRBD2 TRBJ2-5 TRBV10-3 TGTGCCATCAGTGAGTCTATAGCGGGCCAAGAGACCCAGTACTTC CAISESIAGQETQYF
many - TRBJ1-1 TRBV11-3 TGTGCCAGCAGCTTAGATCTCATCGGGAGAGCAGCTTTCTTT CASSLDLIGRAAFF
- TRBD2 TRBJ2-7 TRBV7-2 TGTGCCAGCAGCAGCGGGGGCATCTACGAGCAGTACTTC CASSSGGIYEQYF
- - TRBJ1-2 TRBV11-2 TGTGCCAGCAGCCTACCGGACAGCCACTATGGCTACACCTTC CASSLPDSHYGYTF
- - TRBJ1-5 TRBV2 TGTGCCAGCAGTGAATGGGCCTCCGGGCCCCAGCATTTT CASSEWASGPQHF
- TRBD2 TRBJ2-3 TRBV15 TGTGCCACCAGCAGAGATGCCATCTTTAGGACTAGGCCAGATACGCAGTATTTT CATSRDAIFRTRPDTQYF
once - TRBJ2-2 TRBV28 TGTGCCAGCACGGGTCGGGAAAACACCGGGGAGCTGTTTTTT CASTGRENTGELFF
- - TRBJ2-3 TRBV6-4 TGTGCCAGCAGTGTCGACAGGTGGGATACGCAGTATTTT CASSVDRWDTQYF
- - TRBJ2-3 TRBV5-1 TGCGCCAGCAGGGGCGGGGACACAGATACGCAGTATTTT CASRGGDTDTQYF
few TRBD1 TRBJ2-2 TRBV18 TGTGCCAGCTCACCAAGAATCCAGGGGGCCCACGGGGAGCTGTTTTTT CASSPRIQGAHGELFF
- - TRBJ1-1 TRBV7-2 TGTGCCAGCAGCTTATTAATATGGAACACTGAAGCTTTCTTT CASSLLIWNTEAFF
- - TRBJ1-2 TRBV29-1 TGCAGCGTTGCATCGGGGGTGGGCTATGGCTACACCTTC CSVASGVGYGYTF
- - TRBJ1-1 TRBV18 TGTGCCAGCTCGCGGGGCCTCGAAGCTTTCTTT CASSRGLEAFF
few - TRBJ1-2 TRBV28 TGTGCCAGCAGTCCCCCGGCGGGGGGGAATGGCTACACCTTC CASSPPAGGNGYTF
- TRBD1 TRBJ1-1 TRBV7-9 TGTGCCAGCACCTTGTGGGGACAGGGGGCTGAGAACACTGAAGCTTTCTTT CASTLWGQGAENTEAFF
- TRBD2 TRBJ2-1 TRBV7-9 TGTGCCAGCCGACCTAGCGGGGGACTCTACAATGAGCAGTTCTTC CASRPSGGLYNEQFF
- TRBD2 TRBJ2-2 TRBV6-5 TGTGCCAGCAGCCTCGGGGGGGTAGGGGCCGGGGAGCTGTTTTTT CASSLGGVGAGELFF
- - TRBJ2-1 TRBV30 TGTGCCTGGTCACCGGTGAGTGAGCAGTTCTTC CAWSPVSEQFF
- - TRBJ2-7 TRBV5-4 TGTGCCAGCAGCTTGGCTTCCTCACTAGTCTACGAGCAGTACTTC CASSLASSLVYEQYF
many - TRBJ2-6 TRBV15 TGTGCCACCAGCAGCCGACAGACTGGGGCCAACGTCCTGACTTTC CATSSRQTGANVLTF
- - TRBJ2-2 TRBV5-1 TGCGCCAGCAGCCACCTCGGAGGCCGGAACACCGGGGAGCTGTTTTTT CASSHLGGRNTGELFF
- TRBD2 TRBJ2-5 TRBV29-1 TGCAGCGTTAGGCGGGAGGCCCTGACGTCCCAGTACTTC CSVRREALTSQYF
- TRBD1 TRBJ2-5 TRBV19 TGTGCCAGTATAGACAGGGAAGAGACCCAGTACTTC CASIDREETQYF
- - TRBJ2-5 TRBV5-4 TGTGCCAGCAGCTTAAGTAGCGGACAAGAGACCCAGTACTTC CASSLSSGQETQYF
- - TRBJ2-2 TRBV4-1 TGCGCCAGCAGCCAGACGAAACGGCGGGGCGCTTCCGGGGAGCTGTTTTTT CASSQTKRRGASGELFF
- - TRBJ1-4 TRBV2 TGTGCCAGCAGTGAACAGGGCCCTAATGAAAAACTGTTTTTT CASSEQGPNEKLFF
once - TRBJ1-3 TRBV7-9 TGTGCCAGCAGCTCCGGTCCCTCTGGAAACACCATATATTTT CASSSGPSGNTIYF
- - TRBJ2-1 TRBV2 TGTGCCAGCTCCAACCAGGTATGGGGAGACAATGAGCAGTTCTTC CASSNQVWGDNEQFF
- - TRBJ1-5 TRBV18 TGTGCCAGCTCACTCGGGGAGTTCGTCCAGCCCCAGCATTTT CASSLGEFVQPQHF